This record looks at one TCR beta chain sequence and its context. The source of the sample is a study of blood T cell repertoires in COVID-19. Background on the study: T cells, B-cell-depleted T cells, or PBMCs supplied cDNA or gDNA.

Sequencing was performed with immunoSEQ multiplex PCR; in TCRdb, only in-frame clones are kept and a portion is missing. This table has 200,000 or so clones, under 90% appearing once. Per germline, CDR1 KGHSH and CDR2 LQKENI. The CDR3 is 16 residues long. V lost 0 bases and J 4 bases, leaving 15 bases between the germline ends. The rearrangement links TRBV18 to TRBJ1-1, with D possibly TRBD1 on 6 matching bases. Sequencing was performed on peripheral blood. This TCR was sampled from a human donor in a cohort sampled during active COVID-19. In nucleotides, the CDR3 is TGTGCCAGCTCACCACCAGGAACAGGGACGAGCACTGAAGCTTTCTTT. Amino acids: CASSPPGTGTSTEAFF.